These 29 T cell receptor delta chains were all obtained from the same sample, sequenced in a study of γδ T cells in repeated Plasmodium falciparum infection. TCRdb re-identified clones in the multiplex PCR reads via CATT. The data contain 45,000 to 70,000 delta-chain clones, approximately 1.5% of them singletons. Vgamma9/Vdelta2+ and Vdelta2-negative gammadelta T cells were flow-sorted from PBMC for bulk sequencing. Source material: gamma-delta T cells from blood. Every receptor here comes from a pool of human donors (malaria-infected and uninfected, not separated).

This clone has just a few counts. The protein that TCRdb holds for this DNA derives from a much larger clone and differs from the translated DNA at residue 16, which likely indicates a read error; the protein shown here is translated from the DNA. The rearrangement joins TRDV1 to TRDJ1; 10 bases map to TRDD3. The germline V gene encodes CDR1 TSWWSYY and CDR2 QGS. This CDR3 contains 19 residues. The CDR3 sequence is CALGESPRTGGCNSDELIF. As DNA, the CDR3 is TGTGCTCTTGGGGAGAGTCCTCGTACTGGGGGATGTAACTCCGATGAACTCATCTTT.

Turning to this clone: TCRdb lists the protein of a much larger clone for this DNA, which differs at residue 12, so this is likely a read error; the protein given here is translated from the DNA itself. The chain carries TRDV1 and TRDJ1; D might be TRDD3 (5 bases). No J gene was available from TCRdb, and it was assigned here by a germline match of the DNA. Germline V gives CDR1 TSWWSYY, CDR2 QGS. CDR3 size: 19 residues. Trimming removed 3 bases from V and 3 bases from J, with 26 bases in between. The CDR3 DNA reads TGTGCTCTTGGGGAGCCGCCGGGGGTTATCCCCCGGTACGCCGATAAACTCATCTTT. Protein: CALGEPPGVIPRYADKLIF.

This clone showed up just a few times. This DNA's translation and the protein TCRdb lists, from a much larger clone, do not match at residue 15, likely due to a read error; the protein shown is translated from the DNA. The chain employs TRDV1 and TRDJ1; 8 nucleotides match TRDD3. The CDR3 is made up of 24 amino acids. Looked up from germline, CDR1 is TSWWSYY and CDR2 is QGS. Trimming took 2 bases from V and 4 from J; bases not matched to a gene: 33. In DNA, the CDR3 is TGTGCTCTTGGGGAATTAAAAAGTCCTCCCTGGGGTGGGGGATGCGCCTTGTTGGGCGATAAACTCATCTTT. It codes for CALGELKSPPWGGGCALLGDKLIF.

This clone was recorded many times. Given a far larger clone just one base away, this is likely a sequencing read error. Other DNA sequences in this specimen translate into the identical CDR3. The chain employs TRDV1 and TRDJ1; D not resolved. This CDR3 region has 17 residues. CDR1 TSWWSYY and CDR2 QGS come from the germline V gene. This CDR3 is CALGKGPPADGTDKLIF. The CDR3 coding sequence is TGTGCCCTTGGGAAGGGGCCTCCCGCAGATGGGACCGATAAACTCATCTTT.

This clone occurred many times. TCRdb lists the protein of a much larger clone for this DNA, which differs at residue 3, so this is likely a read error; the protein given here is translated from the DNA itself. The chain recombines TRDV2 with TRDJ1; TRDD3 matches 9 bases. Germline loops: CDR1 GEAIGNYY, CDR2 EKD. This CDR3 comprises 15 residues. The CDR3 nucleotides are TGTGCCCGTGAGCCTCTGGGGGATTACACCGATAAACTCATCTTT. This encodes CAREPLGDYTDKLIF.

This clone was counted at least ten times. The V and J genes are TRDV1 and TRDJ1; 11 nucleotides agree with TRDD3. TCRdb gives no J gene; it was assigned here by matching the DNA to germline. After removal of 3 bases from V and 0 bases from J, the junction contained 15 bases not matched to a gene. CDR3 length: 20 residues. Germline V gene lookup returns CDR1 TSWWSYY and CDR2 QGS. For the CDR3, the DNA is TGTGCTCTTGGGGAGCCCCTACTATACTGGGGGATAGTGTACACCGATAAACTCATCTTT. As protein: CALGEPLLYWGIVYTDKLIF.

The table lists this clone with a few counts. The TCRdb protein comes from a much larger clone and disagrees with this DNA's translation at residue 3, likely due to a read error; the protein given here is derived from the DNA. The V and J genes are TRDV1 and TRDJ1; 11 positions match TRDD3. TCRdb does not report a J gene; here it was assigned by matching the DNA to germline references. The germline V gene has CDR1 TSWWSYY and CDR2 QGS. Trimming took 10 bases from V and 0 from J; bases not matched to a gene: 25. This CDR3 is built from 21 residues. The chain's CDR3 is CAPRRLIWGIQGGQYTDKLIF. In nucleotides, the CDR3 is TGTGCTCCCCGCCGTCTAATCTGGGGGATACAGGGAGGCCAGTACACCGATAAACTCATCTTT.

On this clone: The TCRdb record carries a much larger clone's protein, which differs from this DNA's translation at residue 3; a read error is the likely cause, and the protein listed here is the DNA translation. J is TRDJ3 and V is TRDV1; the match to TRDD3 covers 11 bases. The germline CDR1 and CDR2 sequences are TSWWSYY and QGS. The CDR3 is made up of 21 amino acids. In DNA, the CDR3 is TGTGCTCCTGGGGAACTACCTACAGGGTGGGGGATACGATGGGACACCCGACAGATGTTTTTC. Its translation is CAPGELPTGWGIRWDTRQMFF.

This clone was recorded at least ten times. TCRdb lists the protein of a much larger clone for this DNA, which differs at residue 6, so this is likely a read error; the protein given here is translated from the DNA itself. The rearrangement uses TRDV1 and TRDJ1, with 9 bases aligning to TRDD3. CDR3 length: 17 amino acids. V was pared by 4 bases and J by 2 bases, with 11 bases of the junction left unmatched. The germline V gene encodes CDR1 TSWWSYY and CDR2 QGS. This CDR3 reads CALGVEAGGFSTDKLIF. CDR3 in DNA: TGTGCTCTTGGGGTCGAGGCTGGGGGATTCTCTACCGATAAACTCATCTTT.

Turning to this clone: The translation of this DNA and the TCRdb protein of a much larger clone differ at residue 7, probably owing to a read error; the protein shown here is translated from the DNA. J is TRDJ1 and V is TRDV1, with a tentative D call TRDD2 (5 bases). As TCRdb names no J gene, one was assigned here on the basis of a DNA match to germline. Germline CDR1 reads TSWWSYY; CDR2 reads QGS. This CDR3 region has 20 residues. The ends were cut back, 1 base at V and 0 bases at J, with 24 bases in the middle. CDR3 nucleotides: TGTGCTCTTGGGGAACCCAGAGGCTCTTCCCCCTTAACTGACACCGATAAACTCATCTTT. Translation gives CALGEPRGSSPLTDTDKLIF.

This clone has just a few counts. A much larger clone is a single base away; this may be a read error. The rearrangement links TRDV1 to TRDJ1; 9 bases map to TRDD3. The J gene, not given by TCRdb, was assigned here from a germline match of the nucleotide sequence. The CDR3 is made up of 18 amino acids. Germline V gives CDR1 TSWWSYY, CDR2 QGS. Trimming at V came to 1 base and at J to 1 base, leaving 10 bases not matched to a gene. The CDR3 coding sequence is TGTGCTCTTGGGGAACCTCGGGGGATACCAACGTTCACCGATAAACTCATCTTT. Translated, it gives CALGEPRGIPTFTDKLIF.

This clone occurred many times. A junction boundary mismatches the germline segment, possibly from a read error. The chain recombines TRAV29/DV5 with TRDJ1, with 8 bases lining up with TRDD3. This CDR3 contains 12 residues. Germline V gene lookup returns CDR1 NSMFDY and CDR2 ISSIKDK. CDR3 region: CAASEGTGGLFF. CDR3 DNA sequence: TGTGCAGCAAGCGAGGGTACTGGGGGTTTATTCTTT.

This clone came up many times. One end of the junction does not line up with germline, which may come from a read error. The rearrangement links TRDV1 to TRDJ1; 7 nucleotides match TRDD3. Looked up from germline, CDR1 is TSWWSYY and CDR2 is QGS. The CDR3 consists of 20 residues. CDR3 nucleotide sequence: TGTGCTCTTGGGGAATTCTTGGGGGAACGGCTCCGCCATCTCACCTATAAACTCATCTTT. It codes for CALGEFLGERLRHLTYKLIF.

In regard to this clone: A far larger clone lies a single base away; this is likely a read error. Other DNA variants within this sample encode the same CDR3. The V and J genes are TRDV1 and TRDJ4, with 13 positions matching TRDD3. The CDR3 has 24 residues. Per germline, CDR1 TSWWSYY and CDR2 QGS. The CDR3 reads CALGELIPHLPPWAHWGIRGPLIF. The CDR3 DNA sequence: TGTGCCCTTGGGGAACTGATACCCCACCTTCCGCCCTGGGCACACTGGGGGATACGAGGACCCCTGATCTTT.

Details on this clone: TCRdb shows a much larger clone's protein in place of this DNA's translation, and the two differ at residue 11, likely through a read error; the protein shown is translated from the DNA. The rearrangement links TRDV1 to TRDJ1; 8 bases are a match to TRDD2. The ends lost 3 bases at V and 1 base at J; junction bases unmatched: 22. There are 21 residues in the CDR3. The germline CDR1 and CDR2 sequences are TSWWSYY and QGS. This CDR3 is CALGDSSYGNEVICVTDKLIF. For the CDR3, the DNA is TGTGCTCTTGGGGACTCTTCCTACGGGAATGAGGTCATATGTGTCACCGATAAACTCATCTTT.

As to this clone: TCRdb shows a much larger clone's protein in place of this DNA's translation, and the two differ at residue 6, likely through a read error; the protein shown is translated from the DNA. The gene calls are TRDV2 and TRDJ1, with 11 bases identical to TRDD3. Trimming removed 0 bases from V and 7 bases from J; junction bases left unmatched: 30. Germline V gene lookup returns CDR1 GEAIGNYY and CDR2 EKD. This CDR3 spans 23 amino acids. The CDR3 sequence is CACDTTPARGVGDTTYLPGKLIF. The DNA for the CDR3 is TGTGCCTGTGACACCACCCCGGCACGTGGAGTGGGGGATACGACCTACCTACCTGGTAAACTCATCTTT.

This clone showed up just a few times. TCRdb's protein, taken from a much larger clone, differs from this DNA's translation at residue 7, likely owing to a read error; the protein displayed comes from the DNA. The chain uses TRDV1 and TRDJ1, with D possibly TRDD3 on 6 matching bases. Trimming removed 6 bases at V and 2 bases at J, with 19 bases between. CDR3 length equals 16 residues. Germline CDR1 reads TSWWSYY; CDR2 reads QGS. The CDR3 DNA reads TGTGCTCTTGGACTAACCGACTACTGGGCTACCGATAAACTCATCTTT. Its translation: CALGLTDYWATDKLIF.

In this sample, this clone turned up a few times. The TCRdb record carries a much larger clone's protein, which differs from this DNA's translation at residue 5; a read error is the likely cause, and the protein listed here is the DNA translation. The chain combines TRDV1 with TRDJ1, with 12 nucleotides matching TRDD3. The CDR3 runs 20 residues. V trimming: 5 bases; J trimming: 0 bases; junction bases outside the gene matches: 16. The germline CDR1 and CDR2 sequences are TSWWSYY and QGS. The CDR3 nucleotides read TGTGCTCTTGGGACCCCCCCACCCACTGGGGGATACCTGTACACCGATAAACTCATCTTT. Residues: CALGTPPPTGGYLYTDKLIF.

This clone was recorded at least ten times. The chain joins TRDV1 to TRDJ1; TRDD3 is a possible D gene (10 bases). CDR3 size: 21 residues. Germline V gene data show CDR1 as TSWWSYY and CDR2 as QGS. V was shortened by 5 bases and J by 3 bases, with 34 bases between the two germline ends. This chain's CDR3 is CALGNSFLLRTGGFTPDKLIF. For the CDR3, the DNA is TGTGCTCTTGGGAATTCCTTCCTACTCCGTACTGGGGGATTTACGCCCGATAAACTCATCTTT.

This clone has more than one count but fewer than ten. A read error likely explains why the TCRdb protein, taken from a much larger clone, differs from this DNA's translation at residue 7; the protein shown is translated from the DNA. The chain links TRDV3 to TRDJ1; no firm D call. TCRdb supplies no J gene; here it was assigned by aligning the nucleotide sequence to germline. The CDR3 length is 12 residues. V lost 3 bases to trimming and J lost 3 bases, with 11 bases between them. The germline CDR1 and CDR2 sequences are TVYSNPD and GDNSRS (reference sequence). For the CDR3, the DNA is TGTGCCTTGAGACTCTACGCCGATAAACTCATCTTT. Translation: CALRLYADKLIF.

The sample holds a few counts of this clone. The TCRdb protein comes from a much larger clone and disagrees with this DNA's translation at residue 10, likely due to a read error; the protein given here is derived from the DNA. The rearrangement links TRDV1 to TRDJ1; TRDD3 aligns across 9 bases. Germline V gives CDR1 TSWWSYY, CDR2 QGS. The CDR3 loop spans 16 amino acids. The CDR3 DNA reads as TGTGCTCTTGATACTGGGGGACACAGACGCACCGATAAACTCATATTT. Protein sequence: CALDTGGHRRTDKLIF.

Concerning this clone itself: This probably arose from a read error, given a far larger clone one base away. Within the sample, other DNA sequences also encode this same CDR3. The J gene is TRDJ1, the V gene TRDV1, with D perhaps given as TRDD2 or TRDD3 (9 bases each). No J segment appears in TCRdb, so it was assigned here by matching the sequence to germline. Germline V gives CDR1 TSWWSYY, CDR2 QGS. This CDR3 region has 19 residues. The CDR3 coding sequence is TGTGCTCTCGGGGACCCCCTTCCTACTAGGGGATACGGACCCGATAAACTCATCTTT. Translation gives CALGDPLPTRGYGPDKLIF.

In the case of this clone: A single base is all that separates this from a far larger clone, so a read error is likely. Other DNA sequences in this specimen translate into the identical CDR3. The genes are TRDV1 and TRDJ1; 7 nucleotides agree with TRDD3. CDR3 length equals 17 residues. Germline values: CDR1 TSWWSYY, CDR2 QGS. CDR3 residues: CALGEPLNGWGTDKLIF. The CDR3, as DNA: TGTGCTCTTGGGGAACCCCTAAATGGATGGGGGACCGATAAGCTCATCTTT.

This clone appeared a few times. The translation of this DNA and the TCRdb protein of a much larger clone differ at residue 12, probably owing to a read error; the protein shown here is translated from the DNA. The CDR3 sequence is CAFSSAFLRSRANKLIF. The CDR3 DNA reads as TGTGCCTTTAGCTCGGCCTTCCTAAGATCCCGTGCTAATAAACTCATCTTT. The J gene is TRDJ1, the V gene TRDV3, with TRDD2 matching 8 bases. No J gene is reported in TCRdb; it was inferred here by comparing the DNA with germline. The CDR3 covers 17 residues. From germline, CDR1 is TVYSNPD and CDR2 GDNSRS (reference sequence). J gave up 6 bases and V 0 bases, and 18 bases lay outside the gene matches.

Points on this clone: The protein given by TCRdb reflects a much larger clone and differs at residue 20 from this DNA's translation, likely from a read error; the protein shown is the DNA's translation. The genes are TRDV1 and TRDJ1; D could derive from TRDD2 or TRDD3 (8 bases each). The J gene was missing in TCRdb and was found by matching the end of the DNA to germline. Per the germline V gene, CDR1 is TSWWSYY and CDR2 is QGS. The CDR3 covers 23 residues. The CDR3 nucleotides read TGTGCTCTTGGGGAATCTTACTTCCTACACTTCAGGTGGGGGATCGGGTACACCGATAGACTCATCTTT. Amino acids: CALGESYFLHFRWGIGYTDRLIF.

With regard to this clone: This sequence is one base from a far larger clone and is likely a read error. Additional DNA sequences in this sample encode the identical CDR3. The V call is TRDV2, the J call TRDJ1; 7 bases fit TRDD3. TCRdb lists no J gene, so it was determined here by aligning the DNA to germline. The CDR3 sequence is 17 residues long. Germline values: CDR1 GEAIGNYY, CDR2 EKD. For the CDR3, the DNA is TGCGCCTGTGACTCTTCGTACTGGGGTTCGTACACCGATAAACTCATCTTT. As protein: CACDSSYWGSYTDKLIF.

In regard to this clone: Other DNA sequences in the sample encode the same CDR3. This chain joins TRDV1 and TRDJ1; unclear D gene. V was cut by 3 bases and J by 11 bases, with 19 bases left in between. CDR3 length: 14 residues. Germline values: CDR1 TSWWSYY, CDR2 QGS. CDR3 sequence: CALGDICAHQGLIF. CDR3 coding DNA: TGTGCTCTTGGGGATATATGTGCTCACCAGGGCCTCATCTTT.

This clone has a handful of counts. The protein given by TCRdb reflects a much larger clone and differs at residue 6 from this DNA's translation, likely from a read error; the protein shown is the DNA's translation. CDR3 in DNA: TGTGCTCTTGGGGTCAGAACCTGTCCTCCTACTGGGGTAGGGTACACCGATAAACTCATCTTT. Its translation: CALGVRTCPPTGVGYTDKLIF. V and J are TRDV1 and TRDJ1; perhaps TRDD3 as D (7 bases). TCRdb records no J gene; here it was assigned by comparing the DNA to germline. V gave up 4 bases and J gave up 0 bases, with 30 bases separating them. Germline V gene data show CDR1 as TSWWSYY and CDR2 as QGS. The length of the CDR3 is 21 residues.

This clone showed up many times. The sample contains more than one DNA sequence encoding this CDR3. The rearrangement links TRDV1 to TRDJ1; TRDD3 matches at 10 bases. Germline CDR1 is TSWWSYY and CDR2 is QGS. The junction had 30 bases not matched to a gene; V was cut back by 2 bases and J by 0 bases. The CDR3 loop spans 25 amino acids. As DNA, the CDR3 is TGTGCTCTTGGGGAAGGACTGCATCGGGCGAAGACTGGGGGATCGTTTCCCCCGTACACCGATAAACTCATCTTT. Translating gives CALGEGLHRAKTGGSFPPYTDKLIF.